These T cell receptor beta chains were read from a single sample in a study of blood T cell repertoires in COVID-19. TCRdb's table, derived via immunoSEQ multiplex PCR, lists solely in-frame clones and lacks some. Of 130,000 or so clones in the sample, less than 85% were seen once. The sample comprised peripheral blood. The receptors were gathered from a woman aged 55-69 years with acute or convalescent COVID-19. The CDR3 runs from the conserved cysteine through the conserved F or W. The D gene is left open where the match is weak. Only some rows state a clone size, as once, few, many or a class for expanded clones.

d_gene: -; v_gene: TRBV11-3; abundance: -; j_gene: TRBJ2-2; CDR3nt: TGTGCCAGCAGCTTAGGGGGCAGAAACACCGGGGAGCTGTTTTTT; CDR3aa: CASSLGGRNTGELFF
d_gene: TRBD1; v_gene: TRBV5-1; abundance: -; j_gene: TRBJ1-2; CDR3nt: TGCGCCAGCAGTCCCACAGGGGGATATGGCTACACCTTC; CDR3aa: CASSPTGGYGYTF
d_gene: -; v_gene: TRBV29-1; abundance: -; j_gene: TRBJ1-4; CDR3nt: TGCAGCGTTGAAGATCGAGGAGGGTTGGGAAAACTGTTTTTT; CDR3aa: CSVEDRGGLGKLFF
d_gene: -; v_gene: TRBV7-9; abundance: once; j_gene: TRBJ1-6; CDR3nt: TGTGCCAGCAGCCCAGGAGGTTCACCCCTCCACTTT; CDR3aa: CASSPGGSPLHF
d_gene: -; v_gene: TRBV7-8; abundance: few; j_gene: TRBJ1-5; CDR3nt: TGTGCCAGCAGCTTGACGGAGGTTCAGCCCCAGCATTTT; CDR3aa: CASSLTEVQPQHF
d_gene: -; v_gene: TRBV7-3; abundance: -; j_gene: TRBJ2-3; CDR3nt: TGTGCCAGCAGCCCAACCTCTAGCTCCACAGATACGCAGTATTTT; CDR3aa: CASSPTSSSTDTQYF
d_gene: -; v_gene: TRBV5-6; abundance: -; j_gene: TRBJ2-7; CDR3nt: TGTGCCAGCTTGGGACAATCACAAGAGCAGTACTTC; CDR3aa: CASLGQSQEQYF
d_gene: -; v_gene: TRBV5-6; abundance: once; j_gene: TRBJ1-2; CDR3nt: TGTGCCAGCACCGTGGGGGGGGCGTATGGCTACACCTTC; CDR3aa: CASTVGGAYGYTF
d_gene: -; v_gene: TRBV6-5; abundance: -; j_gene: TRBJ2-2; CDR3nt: TGTGCCAGACATTCCGGCGGGGCGGGTGGCGGGGAGCTGTTTTTT; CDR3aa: CARHSGGAGGGELFF
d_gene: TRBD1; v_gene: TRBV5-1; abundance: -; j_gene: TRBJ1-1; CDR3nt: TGCGCCAGCAGCTTCGGACAGGTTTGGGGGCCGAACACTGAAGCTTTCTTT; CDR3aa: CASSFGQVWGPNTEAFF
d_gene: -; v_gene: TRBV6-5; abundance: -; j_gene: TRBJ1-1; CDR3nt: TGTGCCAGCAGTTCCCGTGGAGGGAAGGACACTGAAGCTTTCTTT; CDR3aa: CASSSRGGKDTEAFF
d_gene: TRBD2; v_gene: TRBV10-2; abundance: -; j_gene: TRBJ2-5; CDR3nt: TGCGCCAGCAGGACTAGCGGGGGGAGAGAGACCCAGTACTTC; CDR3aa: CASRTSGGRETQYF
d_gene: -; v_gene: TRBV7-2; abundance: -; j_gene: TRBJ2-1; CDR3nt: TGTGCCAGCCCCTATGGGGGGTTGGGGAATGAGCAGTTCTTC; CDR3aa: CASPYGGLGNEQFF
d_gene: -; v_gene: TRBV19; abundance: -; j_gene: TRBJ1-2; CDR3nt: TGTGCCAGTAGTATAGATGCGGCTGAGGCGGCGTCTTACTATGGCTACACCTTC; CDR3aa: CASSIDAAEAASYYGYTF
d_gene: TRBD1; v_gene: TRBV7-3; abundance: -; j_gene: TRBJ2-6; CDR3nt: TGTGCCAGCAGCTTCCCGGGACAGGGGATCACTGGGGCCAACGTCCTGACTTTC; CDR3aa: CASSFPGQGITGANVLTF
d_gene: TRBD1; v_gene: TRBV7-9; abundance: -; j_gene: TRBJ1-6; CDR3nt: TGTGCCAGCAGCTTATCAGGGGGCGCGGCACCCCTCCACTTT; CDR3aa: CASSLSGGAAPLHF
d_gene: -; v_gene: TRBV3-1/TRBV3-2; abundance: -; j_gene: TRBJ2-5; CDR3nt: TGTGCCAGCAGGAAATTTCCGGGGTCACAAGAGACCCAGTACTTC; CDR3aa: CASRKFPGSQETQYF
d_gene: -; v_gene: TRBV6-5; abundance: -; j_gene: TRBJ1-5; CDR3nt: TGTGCCGCTCAACACGGCGCAGGGGATCAGCCCCAGCATTTT; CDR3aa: CAAQHGAGDQPQHF
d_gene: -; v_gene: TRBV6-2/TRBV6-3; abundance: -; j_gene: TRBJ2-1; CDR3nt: TGTGCCAGCAGTCGACAGTCCTACAATGAGCAGTTCTTC; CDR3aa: CASSRQSYNEQFF
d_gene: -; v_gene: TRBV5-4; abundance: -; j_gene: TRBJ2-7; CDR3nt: TGTGCCAGCAGCTTCTTGTACAGTCGAATTGCCAAGCAGTACTTC; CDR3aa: CASSFLYSRIAKQYF
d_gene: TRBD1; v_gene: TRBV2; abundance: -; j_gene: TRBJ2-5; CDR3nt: TGTGCCAGCAGTGAATCAACAGGGGGGCCCGAGACCCAGTACTTC; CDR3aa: CASSESTGGPETQYF
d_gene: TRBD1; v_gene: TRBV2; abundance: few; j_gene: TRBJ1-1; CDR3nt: TGTGCCAGCAGTTATACAGGGGTCAATTGGGACACTGAAGCTTTCTTT; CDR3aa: CASSYTGVNWDTEAFF
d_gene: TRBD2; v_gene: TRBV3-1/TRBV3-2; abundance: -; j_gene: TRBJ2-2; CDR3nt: TGTGCCAGCAGCCAAGATCTGTGGCTAGCGGGGAACACCGGGGAGCTGTTTTTT; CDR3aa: CASSQDLWLAGNTGELFF
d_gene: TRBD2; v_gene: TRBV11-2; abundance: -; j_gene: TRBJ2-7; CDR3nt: TGTGCCAGCAGCAGTAGCGGGGCTGTTTACGAGCAGTACTTC; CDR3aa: CASSSSGAVYEQYF
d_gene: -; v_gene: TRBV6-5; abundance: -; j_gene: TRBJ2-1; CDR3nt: TGTGCCAGCAGTTCGACCTCCCGGGGTCCCCGGCACGAGCAGTTCTTC; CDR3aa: CASSSTSRGPRHEQFF
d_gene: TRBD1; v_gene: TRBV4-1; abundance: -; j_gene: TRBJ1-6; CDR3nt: TGCGCCAGCAGCCCACGACAGGGAACGGATTCACCCCTCCACTTT; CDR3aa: CASSPRQGTDSPLHF
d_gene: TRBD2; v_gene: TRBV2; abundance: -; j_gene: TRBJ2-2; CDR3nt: TGTGCCAGTCTGAAGGGAAAGCGGGGGGGCCTCGCCGGGGAGCTGTTTTTT; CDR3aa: CASLKGKRGGLAGELFF
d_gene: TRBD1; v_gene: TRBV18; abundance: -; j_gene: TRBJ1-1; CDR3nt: TGTGCCAGCTCTACAGGGGGAAACACTGAAGCTTTCTTT; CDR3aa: CASSTGGNTEAFF
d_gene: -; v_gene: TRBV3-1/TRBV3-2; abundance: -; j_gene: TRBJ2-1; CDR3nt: TGTGCCAGCAGCCCCTCCGGGGGTTCCCTCAATGAGCAGTTCTTC; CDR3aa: CASSPSGGSLNEQFF
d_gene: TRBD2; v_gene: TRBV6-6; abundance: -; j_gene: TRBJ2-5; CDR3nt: TGTGCCAGCAGTTACTTGGGGGGGCAAGAGACCCAGTACTTC; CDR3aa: CASSYLGGQETQYF
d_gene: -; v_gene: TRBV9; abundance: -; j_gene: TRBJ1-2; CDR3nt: TGTGCCAGCAGCGTAGCTTCTGGGGCCTATGGCTACACCTTC; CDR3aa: CASSVASGAYGYTF
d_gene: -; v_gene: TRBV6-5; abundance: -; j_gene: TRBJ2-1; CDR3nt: TGTGCCAGCAGAGAGACTGTCGAGGGAGAGCAGTTCTTC; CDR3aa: CASRETVEGEQFF
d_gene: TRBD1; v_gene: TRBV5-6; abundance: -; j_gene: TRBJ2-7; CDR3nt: TGTGCCAGCAGCTTGTCGGACAGGGGCCTCTACGAGCAGTACTTC; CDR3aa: CASSLSDRGLYEQYF
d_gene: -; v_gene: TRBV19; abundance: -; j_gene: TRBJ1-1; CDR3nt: TGTGCCAGTAGTATAGACCCTAACAGGTTCGCGAACACTGAAGCTTTCTTT; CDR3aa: CASSIDPNRFANTEAFF
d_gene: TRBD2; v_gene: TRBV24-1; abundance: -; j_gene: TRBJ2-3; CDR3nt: TGTGCCACCAGTGATCCCCCCTGGGTAGCGGGGCCGGATACGCAGTATTTT; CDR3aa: CATSDPPWVAGPDTQYF
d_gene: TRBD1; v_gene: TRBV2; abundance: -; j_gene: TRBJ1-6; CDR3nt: TGTGCCAGCAATATGGAGGGGGCAAGCTCACCCCTCCACTTT; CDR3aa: CASNMEGASSPLHF
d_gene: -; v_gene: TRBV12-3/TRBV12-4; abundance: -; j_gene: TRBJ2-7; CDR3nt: TGTGCCAGCAGCCCTATGTCGGGGTACGAGCAGTACTTC; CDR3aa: CASSPMSGYEQYF
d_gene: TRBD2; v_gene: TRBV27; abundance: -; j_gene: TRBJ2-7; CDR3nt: TGTGCCAGCAGCGGGGGGAACATGGGCGAGCAGTACTTC; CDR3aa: CASSGGNMGEQYF